The TCR beta chain under discussion was sequenced for a study of T-cell memory formation after mild COVID-19 (dated by TCRdb to about 2021). Broadly, across the study: Most TCR sequence clusters were specific to one of the two donors. In a couple of donors, T-cell clones that expanded and contracted after mild COVID-19 were tracked by sequencing TCRalpha and TCRbeta repertoires over time. The cohort was made up of two young adult volunteers, one female and one male, who were previously healthy. General findings and caveats noted by the study authors: Some responding clones were detected in pre-infection memory, which suggested that pre-existing cross-reactive memory T cells had joined the SARS-CoV-2 response. The study included only a couple of mild cases, and larger cohorts that include severe cases with pre-infection samples were judged to be necessary. Clones that contracted from day 15 to 85 showed balanced CD4/CD8 phenotypes, whereas a second wave of clones that expanded from day 15 to 37 leaned towards CD4+. The second-wave clones that peaked on day 37 were not confirmed to be SARS-CoV-2 specific. Contracting CD4+ clones were located mainly in the CM and EM memory subsets, whereas CD8+ clones were found to be enriched in EMRA.

PBMCs were isolated by Ficoll-Paque density gradient centrifugation. Instrument on record: Illumina NovaSeq 6000. TCRalpha and TCRbeta cDNA libraries were constructed by 5'RACE with constant-segment primers, with sample barcodes and unique molecular identifiers being introduced. RNA was extracted from every sample with Trizol reagent. Library amplification was performed in two PCR steps, and a second sample barcode and Illumina TruSeq adapters were introduced in the second step. Libraries were sequenced on an Illumina NovaSeq with 2 x 150 bp paired-end reads. In the original analysis: The reads were demultiplexed and collapsed into UMI-guided consensus sequences using migec v1.2.7. With mixcr v2.1.11, UMI consensuses were aligned to TRA and TRB V and J templates and assembled into clonotypes. Expanded or contracted clonotypes were those called significant by both edgeR and NoisET, with noise models trained on biological replicates. edgeR calls used a false discovery rate-adjusted p below 0.01 and a log2 fold-change threshold of 1. PCA with hierarchical clustering of max-normalized trajectories of the 1000 most abundant clonotypes was used as exploratory dynamics analysis. Each responding clone was given a CD4 or CD8 phenotype based on the CD4+ and CD8+ repertoires, which had been sequenced separately. The public reads were run again by TCRdb, first through fastp at Q25 and then through MiXCR, and only productive beta chains were kept. When rows share a CDR3 protein, they turn into one entry using the most common DNA and genes. These V and J calls are TCRdb output, not the study's own analysis. This sample lists tens of thousands of distinct CDR3 sequences; about a quarter were detected once. In total, the top ten clones hold around 46% of the sample.

A word on this clonotype: Its antigen remains undetermined. No quality values exist for individual bases; no much larger clone is one base distant.

Counted from cysteine to phenylalanine, this CDR3 has 16 amino acids. Only the CDR3 DNA is retained, 48 bases long and in frame from the first base. V has 1 base trimmed and J has 5 bases trimmed; junction bases matching no gene number 6. The germline V gene provides CDR1 MDHEN and CDR2 SYDVKM. Recombination connected TRBV28 to TRBJ2-2, with TRBD2 identical over 8 junction bases. The clonotype comes from a man aged 18 to 30 who had mild COVID-19 (a few samples of this study predate the infection). The sample titles of this study are shuffled in the database, so cell type and time point are left out; the donor was told from shared clones. Sequences were obtained from PBMCs or a T cell subset sorted from them (not recorded which). The CDR3 here reads CASSLFQRGRTGELFF. Here is the DNA: TGTGCCAGCAGTTTATTCCAGCGGGGGAGGACCGGGGAGCTGTTTTTT.